This T cell receptor (beta chain) was obtained from a study of Ad26.COV2.S vaccination and SARS-CoV-2 variants (dated by TCRdb to the early 2020s). Regarding the research as a whole: Donors in the vaccine arm were drawn from COV1001, a multicentre, randomized, double-blind, placebo-controlled phase I-IIa trial testing Ad26.COV2.S in healthy adults. Sequencing of the TCRbeta repertoire served to evaluate the specificity and breadth of SARS-CoV-2-reactive T cell receptors following Ad26.COV2.S vaccination. The TCR-sequenced set comprised around 32 samples: approximately 19 Ad26.COV2.S vaccine recipients, 5 placebo recipients and 8 SARS-CoV-2 convalescent individuals. Throughout the experiments and outcome assessment, investigators stayed blinded to trial group allocation. Participants in the trial were split at random into five groups of five each, receiving low-dose or high-dose Ad26.COV2.S once or twice, or else placebo on both occasions. Ad26.COV2.S was given intramuscularly at 5x10^10 or 1x10^11 viral particles, as a single shot or as two shots 56 days apart. Beyond this particular receptor, the publication reports: Substantial breadth of spike-specific CD8+ and CD4+ T cell responses was reported after vaccination. It was noted by the authors that total T cell responses may have been underestimated by the TCR breadth and depth analyses. The study lacked the statistical power to compare responses across vaccine doses or regimens. Higher spike-specific TCR breadth was observed in Ad26.COV2.S recipients than in placebo recipients (P = 0.0014). Vaccine and placebo recipients had similar non-spike TCR breadth, a finding consistent with the vaccine containing only spike.

The treatment or condition label on this specimen signifies: 15 to 20 received Ad26.COV2.S at low or high dose, single or two shots; about 5 received placebo; per-sample allocation not given. Repertoires of vaccine and placebo recipients were sequenced from samples taken on day 63 after the first injection. In Cohort 1b, around 23 adults aged 18-55 years were enrolled at a single site in Boston, USA, between 29 July and 7 August 2020. Ad26.COV2.S consisted of a replication-incompetent adenovirus type 26 vector by which a prefusion-stabilized SARS-CoV-2 spike protein from the original Wuhan strain was expressed. The CDR3 runs 14 amino acids, cysteine and phenylalanine included. Left in the record is the CDR3 DNA by itself, 42 bases read in frame from the first base. CDR1 LGHDT and CDR2 YNNKEL are derived from the germline V gene (reference sequence). V gives up 3 bases and J gives up 2 bases, and the segment between their germline ends measures 11 bases.

A remark on this clone: It has no known antigen specificity. Per-base quality was not reported, and no clone a single base away is much larger than it.

The immunoSEQ Assay was used to sequence TCRbeta CDR3 regions. After extraction, genomic DNA underwent amplification by bias-controlled multiplex PCR, followed by high-throughput sequencing. The original pipeline was this. To quantify the absolute abundance of every unique TCRbeta CDR3 region, sequences were collapsed and filtered. T cell fraction was estimated by normalizing TCRbeta template counts to usable DNA, with usable DNA measured through amplification of reference genes found in all nucleated cells. Repertoire TCRs were annotated as SARS-CoV-2-specific by exact matching of V gene, CDR3 amino acid sequence and J gene to a known reactive TCR set. The reference SARS-CoV-2 TCR set was derived from MIRA and filtered for enrichment in COVID-19-positive ImmuneCODE repertoires, a step that removed public or cross-reactive TCRs. Using the MIRA antigens, annotated TCRs were further analysed by specific ORF or by position within an ORF. Depth was the summed frequency of annotated unique rearrangements, while breadth was defined as annotated unique rearrangements over total unique productive rearrangements. Group comparisons of TCR breadth used two-sided Wilcoxon rank-sum tests. TCRdb's version of the immuneACCESS table is confined to in-frame rearrangements and falls short of the full clone set. An unresolved V gene accounts for under half of the shortfall where checked; the remainder is of unknown origin. V and J calls and clone size are those listed in that table; D and trimming were worked out from the DNA. Here the sample has 200,000 to 250,000 clones; more than 75% occur a single time. The ten largest account for around a tenth of the sample.

The sequence was obtained from a person between 18 and 59 years old who received the Ad26.COV2.S COVID-19 vaccine or a placebo. Sequencing was performed on peripheral blood, taken in a trial of Ad26.COV2.S vaccine versus placebo. The chain uses TRBV3-1 (or the pseudogene TRBV3-2) and TRBJ2-7; the D gene is unclear. The nucleotide sequence is TGTGCCAGCAGCCATATGTACGGAGCCTACGAGCAGTACTTC. Translated, it reads CASSHMYGAYEQYF.